The entry below gives a single TCR beta chain sequence along with its context. Some clones are missing from TCRdb's copy, which holds only in-frame ones; the method was immunoSEQ multiplex PCR. This sample has about 80,000 clones, with around 90% found just once. This entry comes from a study of technical replicates of blood from four donors. The V segment lost 4 bases and the J segment 0 bases; nucleotides outside the gene matches: 4. This CDR3 is 15 amino acids long. From germline, CDR1 is SGHRS and CDR2 YFSETQ. This rearrangement joins TRBV5-1 to TRBJ2-1; the match to TRBD2 covers 7 bases. The receptor was derived from a human donor in good health. Material: T cells isolated from PBMCs. CDR3 nucleotide sequence: TGCGCCAGCAGCCAAGCGGGATCCTCCTACAATGAGCAGTTCTTC. This sequence encodes CASSQAGSSYNEQFF.